A selection of T cell receptor beta chains follows, all from one sample in a study of monozygotic twins with inflammatory bowel disease. Following a re-call of the 5' RACE reads, TCRdb has one entry per CDR3 protein and lacks DNA. The repertoire shows some 400,000 distinct CDR3 sequences; the top ten hold 2% to 3%. Sequenced material: blood. The source of these receptors is a human donor with ulcerative colitis or Crohn's disease, or a healthy co-twin of an affected twin (not recorded which). Both conserved end residues are part of each CDR3.

>TRBV29-1|TRBJ1-1
CSVHGVLNTEAFF
>TRBV20-1|TRBJ2-3
CSASKQTDTQYF
>TRBV5-1|TRBJ1-2
CASRIGQDYGYTF
>TRBV7-9|TRBJ1-2
CASSLRDLPYGYTF
>TRBV6-5|TRBJ1-1
CASSFRQSMNTEAFF
>TRBV14|TRBJ2-6
CASSQAPGRRLSGANVLTF
>TRBV4-2|TRBJ2-1
CASSQDQGFYNEQFF
>TRBV19|TRBJ1-5
CASSMAGHQPQHF
>TRBV20-1|TRBJ1-1
CSARNYGRNTEAFF
>TRBV14|TRBJ2-1
CASSLTGGDEQFF
>TRBV28|TRBJ1-1
CASSLPGQNTEAFF
>TRBV20-1|TRBJ2-1
CSARGQLPSSYNEQFF
>TRBV28|TRBJ2-7
CASSFSPGTGSYEQYF
>TRBV19|TRBJ1-5
CASSKNPLEPQHF
>TRBV27|TRBJ2-7
CASSLSGQGPPYEQYF
>TRBV20-1|TRBJ2-3
CSARDGGPTDTQYF
>TRBV13|TRBJ1-6
CASSLGRANSPLHF
>TRBV5-6|TRBJ2-4
CASSFWGRQSGNMQYF
>TRBV12-3/TRBV12-4|TRBJ2-4
CASSSRGWTSGIQYF
>TRBV5-1|TRBJ1-1
CASSYPGQKNTEAFF
>TRBV20-1|TRBJ2-3
CSARETGPLDTQYF
>TRBV6-6|TRBJ1-6
CASIRGVNSPLHF
>TRBV7-3|TRBJ2-1
CASNERAEQFF
>TRBV5-1|TRBJ1-1
CASSLCGSEAFF
>TRBV20-1|TRBJ2-4
CSATRVAKNIQYF
>TRBV7-6|TRBJ1-6
CASSSGDRGRSPLHF
>TRBV3-1|TRBJ1-1
CASSLGSGPTEAFF
>TRBV9|TRBJ2-3
CASSLYLAGGGTDTQYF
>TRBV2|TRBJ2-7
CASSGGAGRGHEQYF
>TRBV29-1|TRBJ1-2
CSVENPPTGVGYTF
>TRBV12-3/TRBV12-4|TRBJ2-1
CASSFQSGGLDEQFF
>TRBV30|TRBJ2-2
CAWKLAGGGLAGELFF
>TRBV5-6|TRBJ2-3
CASSLARDRGADTQYF
>TRBV28|TRBJ2-2
CASSSQPPGQLFF
>TRBV24-1|TRBJ2-1
CATSDHASITGTNEQFF
>TRBV6-6|TRBJ2-1
CASSYSTLYNEQFF
>TRBV6-1|TRBJ1-1
CASSVREVRTEAFF
>TRBV20-1|TRBJ2-7
CSVQKGTGTSGSTEQYF
>TRBV24-1|TRBJ2-4
CATSAAGQGNIQYF
>TRBV29-1|TRBJ2-3
CSVETSGNTQYF